One and the same sample provided the 25 T cell receptor beta chains below, sequenced in a study of blood T cell repertoires in COVID-19. TCRdb's copy holds only in-frame clones and misses some; the assay was immunoSEQ multiplex PCR. The sample yields more than 250,000 clones, around 88% seen once. The sample comprised peripheral blood. The receptors stem from a woman aged 25 to 39 with COVID-19, enrolled during active disease.

The chain employs TRBV2 and TRBJ1-5, with D possibly TRBD1 on 5 matching bases. The CDR3 runs to 13 residues. The germline V gene has CDR1 SNHLY and CDR2 FYNNEI. V lost 10 bases and J lost 2, with 12 bases in between. The CDR3 loop is CAIAREGNQPQHF. The CDR3 DNA is TGTGCCATCGCCAGGGAGGGCAATCAGCCCCAGCATTTT.

Turning to this clone: This same CDR3 is encoded by further DNA sequences in the sample. The chain uses TRBV6-5 and TRBJ1-6; 8 bases fit TRBD1. V lost 0 bases to trimming and J lost 10 bases; unmatched junction nucleotides: 5. The germline V gene has CDR1 MNHEY and CDR2 SVGAGI. The CDR3 sequence is 15 residues long. The DNA of the CDR3 is TGTGCCAGCAGTTACTCAGGGACAGGAAACTCACCCCTCCACTTT. Translated: CASSYSGTGNSPLHF.

This clone was recorded once. This chain uses TRBV25-1 with TRBJ2-3; TRBD1 is a possible D gene (6 bases). CDR1 and CDR2 (germline): MGHDK, SYGVNS. The CDR3 is 14 residues long. V was shortened by 8 bases and J by 2 bases, with 14 bases between the two germline ends. CDR3 region: CASGGDRTTDTQYF. CDR3 DNA: TGTGCCAGCGGGGGAGACAGGACCACAGATACGCAGTATTTT.

Concerning this clone: One end of the junction varies from germline; a read error may be responsible. This chain links TRBV7-8 with TRBJ1-1; unclear D gene. CDR1 is SGHVS and CDR2 is FQNEAQ in the germline V gene. CDR3 size: 13 residues. The DNA for the CDR3 is TGTGCCAGCAGCCCCACGACTATCGGTGAACCTTTCTTT. Its translation is CASSPTTIGEPFF.

This chain connects TRBV24-1 to TRBJ1-2; D is unclear. Germline assignment: CDR1 KGHDR and CDR2 SFDVKD. V lost 2 bases, J lost 7 bases, and 13 bases lay in between. CDR3 length equals 14 residues. The CDR3 spells CATSDYLVNGGYTF. CDR3 coding DNA: TGTGCCACCAGTGATTATCTGGTTAACGGTGGCTACACCTTC.

For the CDR3, the DNA is TGTGCCAGTAGTAGCTTGAAGCGGGGGATCACAGATACGCAGTATTTT. Translated, it gives CASSSLKRGITDTQYF. The chain couples TRBV19 to TRBJ2-3, with TRBD2 matching over 8 bases. J lost 2 bases, V lost 4 bases, and 8 bases had no gene match. This CDR3 region has 16 residues. Per the germline V gene, CDR1 is LNHDA and CDR2 is SQIVND (reference sequence). The full variable domain, in which reference TRBV19 and TRBJ2-3 provide the parts outside the CDR3, is DGGITQSPKYLFRKEGQNVTLSCEQNLNHDAMYWYRQDPGQGLRLIYYSQIVNDFQKGDIAEGYSVSREKKESFPLTVTSAQKNPTAFYLCASSSLKRGITDTQYFGPGTRLTVL.

The chain has TRBV7-9 and TRBJ1-4; 7 nucleotides agree with TRBD1. The V segment lost 1 base and the J segment 14 bases; nucleotides outside the gene matches: 4. The CDR3 spans 12 residues. Germline lookup yields CDR1 SEHNR and CDR2 FQNEAQ (reference sequence). The CDR3 DNA reads as TGTGCCAGCAGCTTAGAAGGGGGCAGGCTGTTTTTT. Translation: CASSLEGGRLFF.

The rearrangement links TRBV25-1 to TRBJ2-7, with 9 bases that match TRBD1. Germline lookup yields CDR1 MGHDK and CDR2 SYGVNS. J was trimmed by 3 bases and V by 8 bases; bases with no gene match: 5. The CDR3 has 13 amino acids. CDR3 DNA: TGTGCCAGCCGGGACAGGGAGGACTACGAGCAGTACTTC. Protein sequence: CASRDREDYEQYF.

The chain combines TRBV6-5 with TRBJ1-1; the D gene is possibly TRBD1 (5 bases). Germline V gives CDR1 MNHEY, CDR2 SVGAGI. V lost 6 bases and J lost 5, with 16 bases in between. This CDR3 has 14 residues. Here the CDR3 reads CASRLWLGGTEAFF. CDR3 nucleotides: TGTGCCAGCAGGCTCTGGCTCGGGGGGACTGAAGCTTTCTTT.

V and J are TRBV9 and TRBJ2-3, with no clear D. V was trimmed by 0 bases and J by 5 bases, leaving 7 bases between them. Germline V gives CDR1 SGDLS, CDR2 YYNGEE. This CDR3 has 13 amino acids. CDR3 in DNA: TGTGCCAGCAGCGTAGCCTCCGTAGATACGCAGTATTTT. Its protein is CASSVASVDTQYF.

The chain recombines TRBV5-1 with TRBJ1-4, with D perhaps TRBD1 (5 bases). The CDR3 runs to 15 residues. Deletions cut 1 base from V and 6 bases from J, with 13 bases between. Germline CDR1 SGHRS, CDR2 YFSETQ. The CDR3 loop reads CASSLNGAGDEKLFF. In DNA form, the CDR3 reads TGCGCCAGCAGCTTGAATGGAGCGGGGGATGAAAAACTGTTTTTT.

This rearrangement joins TRBV5-1 to TRBJ1-3, with D perhaps matching TRBD1 (5 bases). V gave up 1 base and J gave up 8 bases, with 10 bases separating them. From germline, CDR1 is SGHRS and CDR2 YFSETQ. CDR3 length: 13 amino acids. The CDR3, as DNA: TGCGCCAGCAGCTTGCAGGGTGAGGACACCATATATTTT. Its protein is CASSLQGEDTIYF.

The rearrangement joins TRBV30 to TRBJ1-1, with unresolved D. V was cut by 0 bases and J by 9 bases, with 14 bases left in between. Germline V gives CDR1 GTSNPN, CDR2 SVGIG (reference sequence). CDR3 length equals 13 residues. The DNA of the CDR3 is TGTGCCTGGAGTGTTCAGCGAGGGCTGAAAGCTTTCTTT. Translation gives CAWSVQRGLKAFF.

The chain couples TRBV7-3 to TRBJ2-3, with D uncertain. CDR3 length: 13 amino acids. V lost 2 bases to trimming and J lost 5 bases, with 8 bases between them. Germline V gene data show CDR1 as SGHTA and CDR2 as FQGTGA. The CDR3 sequence: CASSLAGGDTQYF. The CDR3 bases are TGTGCCAGCAGCTTAGCCGGCGGAGATACGCAGTATTTT.

The gene calls are TRBV3-1 (or the pseudogene TRBV3-2) and TRBJ2-7; D not certain. V lost 2 bases and J 3 bases, leaving 5 bases between the germline ends. Germline V gene lookup returns CDR1 LGHDT and CDR2 YNNKEL (reference sequence). This CDR3 is built from 12 residues. The DNA for the CDR3 is TGTGCCAGCAGCCAACGCGACTACGAGCAGTACTTC. Translating it yields CASSQRDYEQYF.

This chain joins TRBV5-1 and TRBJ1-3; D is perhaps TRBD1 (6 bases). V lost 5 bases and J lost 4, with 16 bases in between. This CDR3 spans 15 amino acids. In germline, CDR1 is SGHRS, CDR2 YFSETQ. The CDR3 region has the DNA TGCGCCAGCAGACTGACAGGAACCTCCGGAAACACCATATATTTT. It yields the protein CASRLTGTSGNTIYF.

The chain employs TRBV4-3 and TRBJ1-1, with D hard to call. V shed 0 bases and J shed 4 bases, with 12 bases lying between them. Germline lookup yields CDR1 LGHNA and CDR2 YSLEER. The CDR3 consists of 15 residues. The CDR3, as DNA: TGCGCCAGCAGCCAAGAAAGCGGCCAAGGCACTGAAGCTTTCTTT. Encoded protein: CASSQESGQGTEAFF.

The chain links TRBV5-8 to TRBJ1-5; D is uncertain. Germline values: CDR1 SGHTS, CDR2 YDEGEE. V lost 0 bases and J 7 bases, leaving 14 bases between the germline ends. CDR3 size: 15 residues. The CDR3 protein is CASSLGAGLQQPQHF. The CDR3 DNA is TGTGCCAGCAGCTTGGGGGCTGGGCTCCAGCAGCCCCAGCATTTT.

The CDR3 reads CASSNGQGASWTEAFF. The CDR3 region has the DNA TGTGCCAGCAGCAACGGACAGGGGGCGAGTTGGACTGAAGCTTTCTTT. The V gene is TRBV5-6, the J gene TRBJ1-1, with TRBD1 identical over 11 bases. The V gene's germline CDR1 is SGHDT and CDR2 YYEEEE. V lost 4 bases and J lost 5; bases outside the gene matches: 10. This CDR3 is built from 16 residues.

The rearrangement links TRBV11-3 to TRBJ1-4; 8 bases line up with TRBD1. The CDR3 is 15 amino acids. V shed 5 bases and J 7 bases; nucleotides not matched to a gene: 9. CDR1 is SGHNT and CDR2 is YENEEA in the germline V gene. The CDR3 DNA sequence: TGTGCCAGCAGCGCTCGACAGGGGCGGATTGAAAAACTGTTTTTT. Encoded protein: CASSARQGRIEKLFF.

The rearrangement uses TRBV3-1 (or the pseudogene TRBV3-2) and TRBJ2-1; perhaps TRBD2 as D (6 bases). Trimming removed 0 bases from V and 5 bases from J, with 11 bases in between. The CDR3 sequence is 15 residues long. Germline loops: CDR1 LGHDT, CDR2 YNNKEL (reference sequence). CDR3 sequence reads: CASSQESGYDNEQFF. For the CDR3, the DNA is TGTGCCAGCAGCCAAGAGAGCGGGTATGACAATGAGCAGTTCTTC.

This rearrangement joins TRBV21-1 to TRBJ1-5. TRBV21-1 is a pseudogene segment. CDR3 length equals 16 residues. The DNA of the CDR3 is TGTGCCAGCAGCTTGCGGGACCCCCGTGGCAATCAGCCCCAGCATTTT. It translates to CASSLRDPRGNQPQHF.

Comment on this clone: Given the absence of the conserved phenylalanine or tryptophan at the CDR3 end, a read error is likely. The V gene is TRBV9, the J gene TRBJ1-1, with D maybe TRBD1 (6 bases). Trimming took off 3 bases at V and 8 bases at J, with 11 bases between the two ends. The CDR3 spans 12 residues. Germline CDR1 and CDR2: SGDLS and YYNGEE. The CDR3 protein is CASSALDREAFL. DNA for the CDR3: TGTGCCAGCAGCGCCCTCGACAGGGAAGCTTTCCTT.

The genes are TRBV3-1 (or the pseudogene TRBV3-2) and TRBJ2-5; TRBD2 is a possible D gene (5 bases). The CDR3 is 13 residues long. Looked up from germline, CDR1 is LGHDT and CDR2 is YNNKEL (reference sequence). Deletions cut 4 bases from V and 5 bases from J, with 11 bases between. Here the CDR3 DNA reads TGTGCCAGCAGCCCTACTAGGAGGGAGACCCAGTACTTC. Translation gives CASSPTRRETQYF.

This clone was seen a single time. The rearrangement uses TRBV5-1 and TRBJ1-1; TRBD1 agrees at 11 bases. Losses at the gene ends were 1 base for V and 4 bases for J; bases not matched to a gene: 6. The CDR3 sequence is 16 residues long. From germline, CDR1 is SGHRS and CDR2 YFSETQ. DNA for the CDR3: TGCGCCAGCAGCTTGTCGGTCGGGACAGGGGGCACTGAAGCTTTCTTT. It specifies CASSLSVGTGGTEAFF.